Sequencing of this T cell receptor beta chain was carried out in a study of T cell repertoires in cytomegalovirus infection. Whole-study context: Signatures in public TCR beta sequences pointed to both CMV infection and matching HLA type.

Study findings and constraints: Cumulative frequency of public TCR beta families picked out carriers of CMV plus the relevant HLA. The ex vivo response was dominated by HLA-C-restricted CMV-specific TCR beta clonotypes.

This clonotype was found many times. Its antigen remains unknown. TCRdb redid the calling of the reads with MiXCR, one entry per CDR3 protein. The repertoire holds approximately 500,000 distinct CDR3 sequences, with 16% as singletons. The CDR3 extends over 17 amino acids. Per the germline V gene, CDR1 is LGHNT and CDR2 is FRNRAP. The V gene end was trimmed by 1 base and the J gene end by 4 bases; junction bases not matched to a gene: 9. Sequenced input: CD8+ T cells from PBMCs. The receptor was derived from a human donor in good health (CMV status not recorded). Some clones in this sample may be carry-over from other donors' samples. V gene TRBV12-5 combines with J gene TRBJ2-1; 8 nucleotides match TRBD2. The CDR3 sequence: CASGLDREGLKYNEQFF. CDR3 sequence (DNA): TGTGCTAGTGGTTTGGATCGGGAGGGCCTAAAGTACAATGAGCAGTTCTTC.